A selection of T cell receptor beta chains follows, all from one sample in a study of beta chain features in type 1 diabetes. Clones were sequenced by immunoSEQ multiplex PCR, and TCRdb holds only the in-frame ones, with some missing. The sample consists of roughly 450,000 clones, 10% to 12% of them appearing once. The sample consisted of naive CD4+ T cells from blood. The receptors stem from a woman younger than 35 in good health. The conserved cysteine and the conserved F or W are not part of the CDR3 here.

CDR3: ASSPPAGYGGYGYT
V: TRBV18
J: TRBJ1-2

CDR3: ASTVGGVGSYEQY
V: TRBV7-9
J: TRBJ2-7

CDR3: ASSPQPNSNQPQH
V: TRBV5-1
J: TRBJ1-5

CDR3: ASSPWPSNQPQH
V: TRBV4-2
J: TRBJ1-5

CDR3: ASSPQDRGSDTQY
V: TRBV5-1
J: TRBJ2-3

CDR3: ASSRTGVGNQPQH
V: TRBV18
J: TRBJ1-5

CDR3: ASSLVGQAGETQY
V: TRBV7-9
J: TRBJ2-5

CDR3: SVEDQGGTEAF
V: TRBV29-1
J: TRBJ1-1

CDR3: ASSLDRRGTSTDTQY
V: TRBV7-9
J: TRBJ2-3

CDR3: ASSGKTQY
V: TRBV6-6
J: TRBJ2-5

CDR3: AWSALGLSNQPQH
V: TRBV30
J: TRBJ1-5

CDR3: ASSKQLGDEQF
V: TRBV9
J: TRBJ2-1